Below are 30 T cell receptor beta chains sequenced from a single sample in a study of blood T cell repertoires in COVID-19. The repertoire was sequenced with immunoSEQ multiplex PCR; TCRdb's copy has only in-frame clones and lacks some. The sample lists about 170,000 clones, 84% seen once, with approximately 14% in the top ten. Sequencing input: peripheral blood. The receptors originated from a man in his late teens or twenties with active or convalescent COVID-19.

The chain links TRBV7-9 to TRBJ2-5, with a possible D match to TRBD2 (6 bases). CDR1 is SEHNR, CDR2 FQNEAQ, per germline (reference sequence). The CDR3 contains 15 residues. Trimming pared 1 base from V and 4 bases from J, leaving 13 bases between. Here the CDR3 reads CASSLVPTSSETQYF. As DNA, the CDR3 is TGTGCCAGCAGCTTAGTTCCTACTAGCTCAGAGACCCAGTACTTC.

V usage is TRBV10-2 and J usage is TRBJ1-2, with 10 nucleotides matching TRBD1. There are 14 residues in the CDR3. Germline CDR1 is WSHSY and CDR2 is SAAADI. With 6 bases clipped from V and 3 bases from J, the junction kept 4 bases outside the gene matches. The CDR3 spells CASSGQGGYYGYTF. The CDR3 coding sequence is TGCGCCAGCAGCGGACAGGGGGGATACTATGGCTACACCTTC.

J is TRBJ1-6 and V is TRBV14; D gene ambiguous. The CDR3 sequence is 14 residues long. Germline CDR1 and CDR2: SGHDN and FVKESK. V lost 1 base to trimming and J lost 8 bases, with 9 bases between them. This CDR3 is CASSQGQTYSPLHF. Here the CDR3 DNA reads TGTGCCAGCAGCCAAGGGCAGACTTATTCACCCCTCCACTTT.

This chain links TRBV11-2 with TRBJ1-1; D ambiguous. Germline loops: CDR1 SGHAT, CDR2 FQNNGV. V shed 2 bases and J shed 6 bases, with 10 bases lying between them. This CDR3 region has 13 residues. This CDR3 is CASSLMAGSEAFF. Written as DNA, the CDR3 is TGTGCCAGCAGCTTAATGGCGGGATCTGAAGCTTTCTTT. Looking up the rest from reference TRBV11-2 and TRBJ1-1 gives the full variable domain: EAGVAQSPRYKIIEKRQSVAFWCNPISGHATLYWYQQILGQGPKLLIQFQNNGVVDDSQLPKDRFSAERLKGVDSTLKIQPAKLEDSAVYLCASSLMAGSEAFFGQGTRLTVV.

A remark on this clone: The junction does not match germline at one end; this may be a read error. The rearrangement joins TRBV12-3 or TRBV12-4 to TRBJ1-1, with TRBD1 matching over 7 bases. The CDR3 spans 13 residues. The CDR3 DNA sequence: TGTGCCAGCAGGACGACAGGGAACTCTGAAGCTTTCTTT. Translating it yields CASRTTGNSEAFF.

The gene calls are TRBV15 and TRBJ1-2; 10 bases are shared with TRBD1. There are 16 residues in the CDR3. Germline V gene data show CDR1 as LNHNV and CDR2 as YYDKDF (reference sequence). The V and J ends lost 0 bases and 7 bases, in that order; junction bases with no gene match: 8. The CDR3 bases are TGTGCCACCAGCAGAGATACAGGCCGACAGGGGGCTGGCTACACCTTC. This translates into CATSRDTGRQGAGYTF.

The rearrangement uses TRBV3-1 (or the pseudogene TRBV3-2) and TRBJ2-1; 7 positions match TRBD2. Per germline, CDR1 LGHDT and CDR2 YNNKEL (reference sequence). The CDR3 is 14 residues long. V dropped 6 bases and J dropped 10; count of bases not matched to a gene: 12. The CDR3: CASRWAGDSGEQFF. Here the CDR3 DNA reads TGTGCCAGCAGATGGGCGGGGGATTCTGGGGAGCAGTTCTTC.

This chain connects TRBV27 to TRBJ1-1, with D possibly TRBD1 on 6 matching bases. The germline V gene encodes CDR1 MNHEY and CDR2 SMNVEV (reference sequence). Trimming shortened V by 5 bases and J by 2 bases, and 12 bases separated the two germline ends. The CDR3 contains 14 residues. The chain's CDR3 is CASSLGGLNTEAFF. CDR3 nucleotides: TGTGCCAGCAGTCTAGGGGGATTAAACACTGAAGCTTTCTTT.

The rearrangement joins TRBV7-9 to TRBJ2-7; D is perhaps TRBD1 (7 bases). CDR1 and CDR2 (germline): SEHNR, FQNEAQ (reference sequence). This CDR3 comprises 14 residues. V lost 3 bases and J 3 bases, leaving 12 bases between the germline ends. CDR3 loop: CASSFPGGFYEQYF. CDR3 sequence (DNA): TGTGCCAGCAGCTTTCCAGGGGGGTTCTACGAGCAGTACTTC. Full variable domain (rest looked up from reference TRBV7-9 and TRBJ2-7): DTGVSQNPRHKITKRGQNVTFRCDPISEHNRLYWYRQTLGQGPEFLTYFQNEAQLEKSRLLSDRFSAERPKGSFSTLEIQRTEQGDSAMYLCASSFPGGFYEQYFGPGTRLTVT.

The chain uses TRBV30 and TRBJ2-7; a weak D match, TRBD1 (5 bases). Germline V lookup: CDR1 GTSNPN, CDR2 SVGIG (reference sequence). The CDR3 sequence is 13 residues long. The V end was cut by 5 bases, the J end by 2 bases, with 13 bases between. CDR3 sequence: CAWSPGPTYEQYF. The CDR3 DNA is TGTGCCTGGTCACCAGGGCCTACCTACGAGCAGTACTTC.

The sample holds many counts of this clone. The rearrangement joins TRBV18 to TRBJ2-7, with 7 bases fitting TRBD2. The CDR3 is 15 amino acids. After removal of 3 bases from V and 2 bases from J, the junction contained 7 bases not matched to a gene. Germline V gene lookup returns CDR1 KGHSH and CDR2 LQKENI. The CDR3 reads CASSPYSGLAYEQYF. DNA for the CDR3: TGTGCCAGCTCACCCTATAGCGGGCTCGCCTACGAGCAGTACTTC.

The chain carries TRBV10-3 and TRBJ1-4, with 10 bases matching TRBD1. The germline gives CDR1 ENHRY, CDR2 SYGVKD. This CDR3 comprises 19 residues. V shed 8 bases and J 5 bases; nucleotides not matched to a gene: 20. The CDR3 sequence is CAISSGTGANPDGNEKLFF. In DNA form, the CDR3 reads TGTGCCATCTCCTCTGGGACAGGGGCTAACCCTGACGGGAATGAAAAACTGTTTTTT.

The rearrangement links TRBV5-1 to TRBJ2-7; 7 nucleotides line up with TRBD1. Per the germline V gene, CDR1 is SGHRS and CDR2 is YFSETQ. The CDR3 loop spans 14 amino acids. V gave up 2 bases and J gave up 0 bases; unmatched junction bases: 2. The CDR3 reads CASSFDRASYEQYF. In DNA, the CDR3 is TGCGCCAGCAGCTTCGACAGGGCCTCCTACGAGCAGTACTTC.

The sample holds one count of this clone. The chain joins TRBV25-1 to TRBJ2-1; 7 bases are shared with TRBD1. The germline V gene has CDR1 MGHDK and CDR2 SYGVNS. The length of the CDR3 is 17 residues. Trimming cost V 5 bases and J 3 bases; bases outside gene matches: 13. The CDR3 loop is CASSSQAGTARYNEQFF. CDR3 DNA: TGTGCCAGCAGTTCTCAAGCCGGGACAGCCCGCTACAATGAGCAGTTCTTC.

This clone was seen once. The chain uses TRBV18 and TRBJ2-7; D may be TRBD1 (5 bases). Between the trimmed V and J ends, which lost 3 bases and 4 bases, there was a span of 19 bases. Germline values: CDR1 KGHSH, CDR2 LQKENI. This CDR3 is 16 amino acids long. The CDR3, as DNA: TGTGCCAGCTCACCGACAACAGGACGGACCAGTTACGAGCAGTACTTC. The encoded protein is CASSPTTGRTSYEQYF.

The chain combines TRBV5-1 with TRBJ1-2; 7 bases agree with TRBD1. J gave up 5 bases and V 1 base, and 14 bases lay outside the gene matches. CDR3 size: 17 residues. Germline loops: CDR1 SGHRS, CDR2 YFSETQ. Written as DNA, the CDR3 is TGCGCCAGCAGCTTGACGGACCTAACAGGGGTACGGTATGGCTACACCTTC. Residues: CASSLTDLTGVRYGYTF.

J is TRBJ1-2 and V is TRBV9, with 8 bases fitting TRBD1. The V gene end was trimmed by 3 bases and the J gene end by 4 bases; junction bases not matched to a gene: 14. This CDR3 contains 17 residues. The germline CDR1 and CDR2 sequences are SGDLS and YYNGEE. In nucleotides, the CDR3 is TGTGCCAGCAGCGCCCCCGCTGGATCAGGGGGCATCTATGGCTACACCTTC. Amino acids: CASSAPAGSGGIYGYTF.

This sequence joins TRBV7-6 and TRBJ2-5; TRBD1 matches at 9 bases. Germline V gives CDR1 SGHVS, CDR2 FNYEAQ. V lost 4 bases and J lost 1; bases outside the gene matches: 10. This CDR3 spans 17 amino acids. The CDR3 nucleotides are TGTGCCAGCAGCTCTCTTGGGACAGGGCCGCCCCAAGAGACCCAGTACTTC. Amino acid sequence: CASSSLGTGPPQETQYF.

J is TRBJ1-6 and V is TRBV18; unclear D gene. Trimming left V 3 bases short and J 9 bases short, with 9 bases between. Germline V gene data show CDR1 as KGHSH and CDR2 as LQKENI. The CDR3 loop spans 13 amino acids. The CDR3 spells CASSPPTRSPLHF. The CDR3 coding sequence is TGTGCCAGCTCACCTCCGACTCGTTCACCCCTCCACTTT.

The V call is TRBV11-1, the J call TRBJ2-5, with unresolved D. V was cut by 5 bases and J by 2 bases, with 6 bases left in between. CDR1 SGHAT and CDR2 FQDESV come from the germline V gene (reference sequence). This CDR3 is 12 amino acids long. CDR3 amino acids: CASSPTQETQYF. CDR3 DNA: TGTGCCAGCAGCCCTACTCAAGAGACCCAGTACTTC.

This clone was seen just once. The chain uses TRBV4-2 and TRBJ2-7; D is ambiguous. With 0 bases removed from V and 3 bases from J, the gap between germline ends came to 21 bases. Germline CDR1 LGHNA, CDR2 YNFKEQ. This CDR3 contains 18 residues. In DNA form, the CDR3 reads TGTGCCAGCAGCCAAGAGAGCGTGGAAAGTCCCGTGGGCTACGAGCAGTACTTC. This codes for CASSQESVESPVGYEQYF.

The V and J genes are TRBV7-9 and TRBJ1-2, with 10 nucleotides matching TRBD1. V dropped 5 bases and J dropped 5; count of bases not matched to a gene: 8. The CDR3 contains 15 residues. CDR1 and CDR2 from the germline V gene are SEHNR and FQNEAQ (reference sequence). CDR3 amino acids: CASSTGQGVVYGYTF. In DNA, the CDR3 is TGTGCCAGCAGCACCGGACAGGGGGTGGTGTATGGCTACACCTTC.

The V and J genes are TRBV2 and TRBJ2-1; TRBD2 matches at 8 bases. J was trimmed by 0 bases and V by 8 bases; bases with no gene match: 15. Germline CDR1 SNHLY, CDR2 FYNNEI. The CDR3 has 18 amino acids. CDR3 coding DNA: TGTGCCAGCGGTGGAGGTAGGCAGCGGGGGCCCTCCTACAATGAGCAGTTCTTC. Translating it yields CASGGGRQRGPSYNEQFF.

J is TRBJ2-2 and V is TRBV7-3; 10 nucleotides align to TRBD2. The CDR3 consists of 15 residues. The ends lost 5 bases at V and 7 bases at J; junction bases unmatched: 7. The germline gives CDR1 SGHTA, CDR2 FQGTGA. The CDR3 loop reads CASSQSGLANGELFF. CDR3 in DNA: TGTGCCAGCAGCCAATCGGGACTAGCGAACGGGGAGCTGTTTTTT.

The rearrangement links TRBV7-2 to TRBJ2-7, with 7 nucleotides matching TRBD2. CDR1 and CDR2 (germline): SGHTA, FQGNSA. With 5 bases clipped from V and 3 bases from J, the junction kept 4 bases outside the gene matches. CDR3 length: 13 residues. The CDR3 bases are TGTGCCAGCAGCAAGGGGACTAACTACGAGCAGTACTTC. Protein product: CASSKGTNYEQYF.

V is TRBV3-1 (or the pseudogene TRBV3-2) and J is TRBJ2-7, with D hard to call. This CDR3 comprises 13 residues. Trimming stripped 1 base from V and 5 bases from J, with 9 bases between. In germline, CDR1 is LGHDT, CDR2 YNNKEL (reference sequence). In DNA, the CDR3 is TGTGCCAGCAGCCAAGTTGGGCACCACGAGCAGTACTTC. As protein: CASSQVGHHEQYF.

This clone was seen a single time. The chain couples TRBV14 to TRBJ2-6; 7 nucleotides match TRBD1. Germline V gene lookup returns CDR1 SGHDN and CDR2 FVKESK. V was clipped by 0 bases and J by 5 bases; unmatched bases: 7. The CDR3 has 17 residues. The chain's CDR3 is CASSQDRQGSWANVLTF. DNA for the CDR3: TGTGCCAGCAGCCAAGATCGACAGGGATCGTGGGCCAACGTCCTGACTTTC.

This clone was counted once. The rearrangement uses TRBV6-5 and TRBJ2-3; 13 nucleotides line up with TRBD2. CDR3 size: 15 residues. With 4 bases clipped from V and 6 bases from J, the junction kept 4 bases outside the gene matches. CDR1 and CDR2 (germline): MNHEY, SVGAGI. As DNA, the CDR3 is TGTGCCAGCAGTTCACTAGCGGGGGGGAGGGATACGCAGTATTTT. It encodes CASSSLAGGRDTQYF.

V and J are TRBV5-5 and TRBJ2-4; TRBD1 matches 9 bases. With 5 bases clipped from V and 3 bases from J, the junction kept 3 bases outside the gene matches. Germline V lookup: CDR1 SGHKS, CDR2 YYEKEE (reference sequence). CDR3 length: 14 amino acids. The CDR3 region is CASRGQGNKNIQYF. CDR3 nucleotide sequence: TGTGCCAGCAGGGGACAGGGAAACAAAAACATTCAGTACTTC.

The gene calls are TRBV6-1 and TRBJ2-1, with no clear D. V dropped 1 base and J dropped 4 bases, with 11 bases sitting between them. Germline-derived CDR1 and CDR2 are MNHNS and SASEGT. This CDR3 has 15 residues. The CDR3 DNA reads TGTGCCAGCAGTGAAGATGGGCAGGATTACAATGAGCAGTTCTTC. It codes for CASSEDGQDYNEQFF.